This T cell receptor beta chain was captured in a study of Graves' ophthalmopathy and Graves' hyperthyroidism. Germline lookup yields CDR1 SGHRS and CDR2 YFSETQ. V dropped 1 base and J dropped 6 bases, with 16 bases sitting between them. The CDR3 sequence is 15 residues long. RNA transcripts served as template for amplifying TCR beta CDR3 sequences. HTBI primers were used in a first-round RT-PCR, which preceded a second-round multiplex PCR. TCRdb called the multiplex PCR reads again in MiXCR, with one record for every CDR3 protein. The sample holds over a million distinct CDR3 sequences, approximately 35% seen once. Hyperthyroidism patients, aged 18 to 65, were newly diagnosed, under 2 months' duration. Of note for this clonotype: A read error is possible here, since a much larger clone lies one base away.

This TCR was sampled from an adult man with Graves' hyperthyroidism. The sample was peripheral blood or thyroid tissue (not recorded which). The V gene is TRBV5-1, the J gene TRBJ1-2, with D perhaps matching TRBD1 (5 bases). CDR3 coding DNA: TGCGCCAGCAGCTTGTTCCTTGCAGGGATCGATGGCTACACCTTC. It specifies CASSLFLAGIDGYTF.